The source of this TCR beta chain is a study of blood T cell repertoires in COVID-19. Study-level information: Samples came from the United States, Italy and Spain, spanning acute and convalescent COVID-19. The analysed material was cDNA or gDNA that came from T cells, B-cell-depleted T cells, or PBMCs.

Study processing details: Cell counts per sample came from amplifying reference gene primers. TCRdb's copy holds only in-frame clones and misses some; the assay was immunoSEQ multiplex PCR. V, J and clone size were drawn from that table, and D and trimming were deduced from the DNA. The profile shows roughly 140,000 clones, 75% to 85% of them singletons. This clone was observed once. The CDR3 covers 15 residues. Germline V lookup: CDR1 LNHDA, CDR2 SQIVND (reference sequence). The V segment lost 3 bases and the J segment 4 bases; nucleotides outside the gene matches: 3. The sequenced material came from peripheral blood. This TCR was recovered from a man in his 70s who had recovered from COVID-19. This chain connects TRBV19 to TRBJ1-5, with 10 bases aligning to TRBD1. This CDR3 is CASSIRTGGNQPQHF. The CDR3 DNA is TGTGCCAGTAGTATTCGGACAGGGGGGAATCAGCCCCAGCATTTT. Using reference TRBV19 and TRBJ1-5 for the parts outside the CDR3, the full variable domain is DGGITQSPKYLFRKEGQNVTLSCEQNLNHDAMYWYRQDPGQGLRLIYYSQIVNDFQKGDIAEGYSVSREKKESFPLTVTSAQKNPTAFYLCASSIRTGGNQPQHFGDGTRLSIL.